The rows below give T cell receptor beta chains drawn from one sample of a study of T cells after yellow fever vaccination. TCRdb reprocessed the 5' RACE reads with MiXCR, giving one entry per CDR3 protein. The data contain a few hundred thousand distinct CDR3 sequences, less than 4.5% of them singletons. The sample consisted of PBMCs, taken on the day of the yellow fever booster vaccination. Every receptor here comes from a man aged 18 to 30 who received the YFV17D yellow fever vaccine. The CDR3 runs from the conserved cysteine through the conserved F or W. Each record gives: D gene, V gene, J gene, clone size, CDR3 protein, CDR3 DNA. D genes are given only for firm matches. Size is stated for part of the rows, as once, few or many counts, or as a class when the clone is expanded.

>TRBD1|TRBV6-6|TRBJ1-2|few
CASTSLRTGIYGYTF
TGTGCCAGCACCTCGCTCCGGACAGGAATCTATGGCTACACCTTC
>-|TRBV6-6|TRBJ1-2|many
CASSYARDTFFF
TGTGCCAGCAGTTACGCCCGGGACACATTTTTCTTC
>-|TRBV5-1|TRBJ1-1|many
CASSLTGIHTEAFF
TGCGCCAGCAGCTTGACGGGAATCCACACTGAAGCTTTCTTT
>-|TRBV5-1|TRBJ1-1|many
CASSLGRLNTEAFF
TGTGCCAGCAGCTTAGGACGGCTGAACACTGAAGCTTTCTTT
>TRBD2|TRBV20-1|TRBJ2-1|many
CSASGLAGFYNEQFF
TGCAGTGCTAGTGGACTAGCGGGGTTCTACAATGAGCAGTTCTTC
>-|TRBV2|TRBJ2-1|-
CASSEVGVNSGEQFF
TGTGCCAGCAGTGAAGTTGGGGTCAATTCAGGAGAGCAGTTCTTC
>-|TRBV6-6|TRBJ2-3|many
CASSYRDTQYF
TGTGCCAGCAGTTACCGAGATACGCAGTATTTT
>-|TRBV27|TRBJ2-5|-
CASSRQGPLGLETQYF
TGTGCCAGCAGTCGGCAGGGGCCCTTGGGGCTAGAGACCCAGTACTTC
>-|TRBV3-1|TRBJ2-1|few
CASSPGGGDYRNNEQFF
TGTGCCAGCAGCCCAGGAGGGGGGGACTACCGCAACAATGAGCAGTTCTTC
>TRBD2|TRBV4-1|TRBJ2-3|few
CASSQVSGGGDTQYF
TGCGCCAGCAGCCAAGTTAGCGGGGGTGGGGATACGCAGTATTTT
>TRBD2|TRBV6-2/TRBV6-3|TRBJ2-1|-
CATDKRGSYNEQFF
TGTGCCACAGATAAGCGGGGGAGCTACAATGAGCAGTTCTTC
>-|TRBV20-1|TRBJ1-1|many
CSARDRGRGLTEAFF
TGCAGTGCTAGAGATAGGGGCAGGGGTCTCACTGAAGCTTTCTTT
>TRBD2|TRBV3-1|TRBJ2-1|few
CASSQVLLAGVSYNEQFF
TGTGCCAGCAGCCAAGTCCTCCTAGCGGGGGTCTCCTACAATGAGCAGTTCTTC
>-|TRBV4-3|TRBJ2-5|many
CASSHGDSGASGETQYF
TGCGCCAGCAGCCACGGAGACTCAGGGGCGTCGGGCGAGACCCAGTACTTC
>-|TRBV7-3|TRBJ1-2|few
CASSQGPTIGGYTF
TGTGCCAGCAGCCAGGGACCTACCATCGGGGGCTACACCTTC
>-|TRBV19|TRBJ2-3|many
CATNRLGTDTQYF
TGTGCCACCAATCGCTTAGGGACAGATACGCAGTATTTT
>-|TRBV12-3/TRBV12-4|TRBJ1-5|many
CASSLLGRAQPQHF
TGTGCCAGCAGTTTACTGGGCCGTGCTCAGCCCCAGCATTTT
>-|TRBV12-3/TRBV12-4|TRBJ2-7|-
CASSFDRSYEQYF
TGTGCCAGCAGTTTTGATAGATCCTACGAGCAGTACTTC
>-|TRBV30|TRBJ2-1|few
CAWSPGGQGQFF
TGTGCCTGGAGTCCAGGTGGGCAGGGACAGTTCTTC
>-|TRBV15|TRBJ1-3|many
CATSRAIAGLNTIYF
TGTGCCACCAGCAGAGCTATCGCCGGGTTAAACACCATATATTTT
>TRBD1|TRBV5-5|TRBJ2-7|few
CASSLQGVSSYEQYF
TGTGCCAGCAGCTTGCAGGGGGTCAGCTCCTACGAGCAGTACTTC
>-|TRBV12-3/TRBV12-4|TRBJ2-7|many
CASRREGSEPLYEQYF
TGTGCCAGCAGGAGGGAAGGTAGCGAGCCCCTCTACGAGCAGTACTTC
>TRBD2|TRBV5-1|TRBJ2-7|few
CASSLWLAGGGSEQYF
TGCGCCAGCAGCTTGTGGCTAGCGGGGGGTGGGAGCGAGCAGTACTTC
>-|TRBV9|TRBJ2-2|many
CASSSRATGELFF
TGTGCCAGCAGCTCTCGAGCCACCGGGGAGCTGTTTTTT
>-|TRBV28|TRBJ2-2|-
CASRPPLGQTTTGELFF
TGTGCCAGCCGCCCGCCCCTAGGACAGACAACCACCGGGGAGCTGTTTTTT
>-|TRBV4-2|TRBJ2-7|few
CASSQGPGPNEQYF
TGTGCCAGCAGCCAAGGTCCGGGACCCAACGAGCAGTACTTC
>-|TRBV6-5|TRBJ1-1|many
CASSYWGISTTEAFF
TGTGCCAGCAGTTACTGGGGCATTTCGACCACTGAAGCTTTCTTT
>TRBD1|TRBV7-9|TRBJ1-4|few
CASSLIGQGGEKLFF
TGTGCCAGCAGCTTAATAGGACAGGGTGGAGAAAAACTGTTTTTT
>TRBD2|TRBV27|TRBJ2-3|few
CASRKSSGGSDTQYF
TGTGCCAGCAGGAAATCTAGCGGGGGGTCAGATACGCAGTATTTT
>-|TRBV21-1|TRBJ1-1|few
CASSRFRDRGPTEAFF
TGTGCCAGCAGCAGGTTCCGGGACAGGGGGCCGACTGAAGCTTTCTTT
>-|TRBV5-1|TRBJ1-1|many
CASSWQGYGTEAFF
TGCGCCAGCAGCTGGCAGGGGTACGGCACTGAAGCTTTCTTT
>TRBD1|TRBV5-1|TRBJ2-5|many
CASSPPQGVQETQYF
TGCGCCAGCAGCCCCCCCCAGGGGGTCCAAGAGACCCAGTACTTC
>TRBD2|TRBV12-3/TRBV12-4|TRBJ2-3|many
CASTPGLASDTQYF
TGTGCCAGCACCCCGGGACTAGCGTCAGATACGCAGTATTTT
>-|TRBV7-3|TRBJ1-1|-
CASSLAGTAVGTEAFF
TGTGCCAGCAGCCTTGCAGGGACCGCCGTCGGCACTGAAGCTTTCTTT
>TRBD1|TRBV6-5|TRBJ1-6|few
CASTHRPGQGNSPLHF
TGTGCCAGCACTCACCGCCCGGGACAGGGGAATTCACCCCTCCACTTT
>-|TRBV7-2|TRBJ2-2|many
CASSQGGTLRELFF
TGTGCCAGCAGTCAAGGAGGGACCCTTAGGGAGCTGTTTTTT
>-|TRBV7-3|TRBJ2-2|few
CASSLTMASGELFF
TGTGCCAGCAGCTTAACGATGGCGTCCGGGGAGCTGTTTTTT
>-|TRBV18|TRBJ1-5|-
CASSLQGTGQPQHF
TGTGCCAGCTCCCTACAGGGTACCGGGCAGCCCCAGCATTTT
>-|TRBV24-1|TRBJ2-1|-
CATSEGGARDNEQFF
TGTGCCACCAGTGAAGGGGGGGCCCGTGACAATGAGCAGTTCTTC
>-|TRBV6-5|TRBJ1-5|few
CASSYSQGNYQPQHF
TGTGCCAGCAGTTACTCTCAGGGCAACTATCAGCCCCAGCATTTT
>-|TRBV18|TRBJ1-1|few
CASSPERGPGLMNTEAFF
TGTGCCAGCTCACCTGAAAGGGGCCCGGGATTAATGAACACTGAAGCTTTCTTT
>TRBD2|TRBV7-2|TRBJ2-3|many
CASSSSVAGGTQYF
TGTGCCAGCAGCTCCTCCGTAGCGGGGGGGACGCAGTATTTT
>TRBD1|TRBV5-1|TRBJ1-2|many
CASSTGDRDGYTF
TGCGCCAGCAGCACAGGGGACCGGGATGGCTACACCTTC
>-|TRBV6-5|TRBJ2-1|few
CASRLSDYNEQFF
TGTGCCAGCAGGCTCTCAGACTACAATGAGCAGTTCTTC
>-|TRBV19|TRBJ2-7|-
CASSQTGGYEQYF
TGTGCCAGTAGCCAGACAGGAGGCTACGAGCAGTACTTC
>TRBD1|TRBV7-9|TRBJ2-1|many
CASSSWDSSNEQFF
TGTGCCAGCAGCTCTTGGGACAGTAGTAATGAGCAGTTCTTC
>-|TRBV28|TRBJ2-2|many
CASSFGAGSTGELFF
TGTGCCAGCAGTTTCGGTGCTGGGAGCACCGGGGAGCTGTTTTTT
>-|TRBV5-1|TRBJ2-7|many
CASSRDGTRSSYEQYF
TGCGCCAGCAGCAGGGACGGGACTCGGAGCTCCTACGAGCAGTACTTC
>TRBD1|TRBV10-3|TRBJ1-1|-
CAIRPHRDRDTEAFF
TGTGCCATCAGACCCCACCGGGACAGAGACACTGAAGCTTTCTTT
>-|TRBV7-2|TRBJ2-5|many
CASSSTIEETQYF
TGTGCCAGCAGCTCGACTATCGAAGAGACCCAGTACTTC
>TRBD2|TRBV5-1|TRBJ2-1|many
CASSFSGTSSYNEQFF
TGCGCCAGCAGCTTTAGCGGGACGAGCTCCTACAATGAGCAGTTCTTC
>-|TRBV28|TRBJ2-5|many
CASSLPLGKTQYF
TGTGCCAGCAGCCTACCACTGGGGAAGACCCAGTACTTC
>-|TRBV7-2|TRBJ2-5|many
CASARGLAATQYF
TGTGCCAGCGCAAGGGGACTGGCGGCGACCCAGTACTTC
>-|TRBV11-2|TRBJ2-7|few
CASSQRRGTARSYEQYF
TGTGCCAGCAGCCAGCGGAGGGGAACAGCTAGATCGTACGAGCAGTACTTC
>-|TRBV2|TRBJ1-5|many
CASSIDRNQPQHF
TGTGCCAGCAGTATTGACAGAAATCAGCCCCAGCATTTT
>-|TRBV19|TRBJ2-2|many
CASSTTGELFF
TGTGCCAGTAGTACTACCGGGGAGCTGTTTTTT
>-|TRBV18|TRBJ1-2|few
CASSPTAGDYGYTF
TGTGCCAGCTCACCAACGGCAGGGGATTATGGCTACACCTTC
>-|TRBV3-1|TRBJ2-1|many
CASSQGPQTYNEQFF
TGTGCCAGCAGCCAAGGTCCACAGACCTACAATGAGCAGTTCTTC